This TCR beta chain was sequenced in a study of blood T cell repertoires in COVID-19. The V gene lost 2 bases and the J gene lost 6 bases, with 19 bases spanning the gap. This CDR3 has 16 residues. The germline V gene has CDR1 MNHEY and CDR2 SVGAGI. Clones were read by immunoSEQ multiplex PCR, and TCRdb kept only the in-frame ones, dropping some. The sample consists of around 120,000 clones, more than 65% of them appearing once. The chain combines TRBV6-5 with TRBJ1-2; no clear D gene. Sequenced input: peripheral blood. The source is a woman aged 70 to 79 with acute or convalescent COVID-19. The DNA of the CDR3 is TGTGCCAGCAGTTACACCAAAAAAGGGAGTATCCATGGCTACACCTTC. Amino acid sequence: CASSYTKKGSIHGYTF.